Presented here are 19 T cell receptor beta chains from one specimen sequenced in a study of blood T cell repertoires in COVID-19. Data came from immunoSEQ multiplex PCR; TCRdb stores just in-frame clones and leaves some out. The sample shows about 490,000 clones, approximately 83% of them seen only once. Sequenced input: peripheral blood. The receptors derive from a human donor in a cohort sampled during active COVID-19.

The rearrangement uses TRBV18 and TRBJ1-2, with 7 bases matching TRBD1. CDR3 length equals 15 residues. The ends lost 5 bases at V and 4 bases at J; junction bases unmatched: 10. From germline, CDR1 is KGHSH and CDR2 LQKENI. CDR3 residues: CASSFQTGKGYGYTF. The CDR3 region has the DNA TGTGCCAGCTCATTTCAGACAGGGAAAGGCTATGGCTACACCTTC. The full variable domain, its missing parts supplied by reference TRBV18 and TRBJ1-2, is NAGVMQNPRHLVRRRGQEARLRCSPMKGHSHVYWYRQLPEEGLKFMVYLQKENIIDESGMPKERFSAEFPKEGPSILRIQQVVRGDSAAYFCASSFQTGKGYGYTFGSGTRLTVV.

The chain recombines TRBV28 with TRBJ1-3; D unresolved. V dropped 5 bases and J dropped 0 bases, with 14 bases sitting between them. Germline lookup yields CDR1 MDHEN and CDR2 SYDVKM. There are 16 residues in the CDR3. The CDR3 region is CASSPAGSSSGNTIYF. CDR3 DNA: TGTGCCAGCAGTCCAGCCGGGTCGAGCTCTGGAAACACCATATATTTT. The full variable domain, completed using reference TRBV28 and TRBJ1-3, is DVKVTQSSRYLVKRTGEKVFLECVQDMDHENMFWYRQDPGLGLRLIYFSYDVKMKEKGDIPEGYSVSREKKERFSLILESASTNQTSMYLCASSPAGSSSGNTIYFGEGSWLTVV.

CDR3 loop: CASSQSGMNTEAFF. The CDR3 DNA follows: TGTGCCAGCAGCCAAAGCGGGATGAACACTGAAGCTTTCTTT. The rearrangement joins TRBV3-1 (or the pseudogene TRBV3-2) to TRBJ1-1; D gene ambiguous. CDR1 is LGHDT, CDR2 YNNKEL, per germline (reference sequence). Trimming stripped 2 bases from V and 0 bases from J, with 7 bases between. The CDR3 totals 14 residues.

The rearrangement joins TRBV6-5 to TRBJ2-1, with D tentatively TRBD2 (6 bases). The CDR3 has 15 residues. V was shortened by 10 bases and J by 10 bases, with 26 bases between the two germline ends. CDR1 is MNHEY and CDR2 is SVGAGI in the germline V gene. The CDR3 bases are TGTGCCATTAGGAGGGTGAGTCCCTTTAATCGGGAGCAGTTCTTC. It codes for CAIRRVSPFNREQFF.

V gene TRBV9 combines with J gene TRBJ2-5, with TRBD2 matching over 10 bases. The germline gives CDR1 SGDLS, CDR2 YYNGEE. Trimming cost V 3 bases and J 4 bases; bases outside gene matches: 9. This CDR3 is built from 16 residues. CDR3 sequence reads: CASSGNLAGVGETQYF. In DNA form, the CDR3 reads TGTGCCAGCAGCGGAAACCTAGCGGGAGTTGGAGAGACCCAGTACTTC.

J is TRBJ2-2 and V is TRBV9; 7 positions agree with TRBD1. Losses at the gene ends were 1 base for V and 0 bases for J; bases not matched to a gene: 3. CDR1 and CDR2 (germline): SGDLS, YYNGEE. The CDR3 consists of 16 residues. The CDR3 protein is CASSVRQGSNTGELFF. CDR3 in DNA: TGTGCCAGCAGCGTAAGACAGGGATCGAACACCGGGGAGCTGTTTTTT.

The chain is built from TRBV29-1 and TRBJ1-6, with a possible D match to TRBD1 (6 bases). V was pared by 1 base and J by 3 bases, with 13 bases between. The germline V gene has CDR1 SQVTM and CDR2 ANQGSEA. The CDR3 contains 16 residues. The CDR3 DNA follows: TGCAGCGTTGAAGGGCAGGGGCTTGGCTATAATTCACCCCTCCACTTT. Its translation: CSVEGQGLGYNSPLHF.

The chain has TRBV5-1 and TRBJ2-5; 13 bases are shared with TRBD2. This CDR3 spans 16 amino acids. Germline V lookup: CDR1 SGHRS, CDR2 YFSETQ. Unmatched junction bases numbered 8, after V lost 4 bases and J lost 5 bases. The CDR3 reads CASSPRTSGSRETQYF. The CDR3 DNA reads as TGCGCCAGCAGCCCCCGGACTAGCGGGAGTCGGGAGACCCAGTACTTC.

The chain combines TRBV18 with TRBJ1-5; 7 bases line up with TRBD1. The trim removed 4 bases at V and 6 bases at J, leaving 12 bases unmatched. This CDR3 has 16 amino acids. Germline V CDR1 and CDR2: KGHSH, LQKENI. The CDR3 reads CASSHERQGIPQPQHF. CDR3 nucleotide sequence: TGTGCCAGCTCACATGAGAGACAGGGTATTCCTCAGCCCCAGCATTTT.

This clone was detected once. V usage is TRBV6-1 and J usage is TRBJ2-3; 12 bases are a match to TRBD2. This CDR3 comprises 17 residues. Germline assignment: CDR1 MNHNS and CDR2 SASEGT. V trimming: 4 bases; J trimming: 2 bases; junction bases outside the gene matches: 7. CDR3 nucleotide sequence: TGTGCCAGCAGTGGCAGGACTAGCGGGACATACACAGATACGCAGTATTTT. Translated: CASSGRTSGTYTDTQYF.

J is TRBJ1-1 and V is TRBV7-9, with D tentatively TRBD1 (6 bases). The CDR3 is made up of 14 amino acids. V was cut by 5 bases and J by 4 bases, with 14 bases left in between. CDR1 is SEHNR, CDR2 FQNEAQ, per germline (reference sequence). The CDR3 is CASSLDIGGTEAFF. CDR3 coding DNA: TGTGCCAGCAGCCTAGACATAGGGGGCACTGAAGCTTTCTTT.

This clone came up once. The V call is TRBV5-1, the J call TRBJ1-4, with 7 bases that match TRBD1. V trimming: 4 bases; J trimming: 14 bases; junction bases outside the gene matches: 17. This CDR3 region has 15 residues. CDR1 is SGHRS and CDR2 is YFSETQ in the germline V gene. CDR3 DNA sequence: TGCGCCAGCAGCGCTAGAGGGGGCGAAGGAATAGAGCTGTTTTTT. It specifies CASSARGGEGIELFF.

This CDR3 reads CASSLGRVVSNEQFF. CDR3 DNA sequence: TGCGCCAGCAGCTTGGGACGGGTGGTCAGTAATGAGCAGTTCTTC. V gene TRBV5-1 combines with J gene TRBJ2-1; D is undetermined. V was clipped by 0 bases and J by 7 bases, with 14 bases between them. The V gene's germline CDR1 is SGHRS and CDR2 YFSETQ. The CDR3 consists of 15 residues.

The gene calls are TRBV27 and TRBJ2-3; unclear D gene. This CDR3 region has 14 residues. V dropped 3 bases and J dropped 0 bases, with 7 bases sitting between them. Per the germline V gene, CDR1 is MNHEY and CDR2 is SMNVEV (reference sequence). The CDR3, as DNA: TGTGCCAGCAGTTTTACAGAGAGCACAGATACGCAGTATTTT. It yields the protein CASSFTESTDTQYF.

The V and J genes are TRBV11-1 and TRBJ1-1, with D possibly matching TRBD1 (6 bases). CDR1 SGHAT and CDR2 FQDESV come from the germline V gene (reference sequence). Trimming stripped 6 bases from V and 4 bases from J, with 9 bases between. The CDR3 length is 12 residues. The CDR3: CASRDRPTEAFF. CDR3 coding DNA: TGTGCCAGCAGGGACAGACCCACTGAAGCTTTCTTT.

This chain joins TRBV9 and TRBJ2-3; 10 bases are shared with TRBD2. There are 17 residues in the CDR3. V shed 0 bases and J 4 bases; nucleotides not matched to a gene: 8. Germline V gene lookup returns CDR1 SGDLS and CDR2 YYNGEE. CDR3 sequence: CASSVEASGRSSDTQYF. The CDR3 region has the DNA TGTGCCAGCAGCGTAGAGGCTAGCGGGAGATCATCAGATACGCAGTATTTT.

The rearrangement joins TRBV7-2 to TRBJ1-2, with D possibly being TRBD1 (5 bases). CDR1 is SGHTA and CDR2 is FQGNSA in the germline V gene. The CDR3 covers 15 residues. The V gene lost 5 bases and the J gene lost 2 bases, with 15 bases spanning the gap. CDR3 sequence (DNA): TGTGCCAGCAGCCCAGCGGGGACGGAGAACTATGGCTACACCTTC. It encodes CASSPAGTENYGYTF.

This clone has a single count. This chain links TRBV19 with TRBJ2-7, with TRBD2 matching 12 bases. The junction had 18 bases not matched to a gene; V was cut back by 4 bases and J by 2 bases. CDR1 and CDR2 from the germline V gene are LNHDA and SQIVND (reference sequence). This CDR3 comprises 20 residues. The CDR3 reads CASSRALRTSGTAFTYEQYF. The CDR3 DNA follows: TGTGCCAGTAGTAGAGCTTTGAGGACTAGCGGGACCGCCTTTACCTACGAGCAGTACTTC.

This chain joins TRBV7-2 and TRBJ1-2; possibly TRBD1 for D (5 bases). The germline gives CDR1 SGHTA, CDR2 FQGNSA. The CDR3 contains 16 residues. V lost 1 base and J 4 bases, leaving 16 bases between the germline ends. In DNA, the CDR3 is TGTGCCAGCAGCTTAGGATTCCAGGGAAGAAGCTATGGCTACACCTTC. It specifies CASSLGFQGRSYGYTF.